This entry is about one TCR beta chain. Its recognized antigen is unknown. No quality values exist for individual bases; no much larger clone is one base distant. The sample originates from a study of cytomegalovirus exposure and HLA in healthy donors (dated by TCRdb to 2016 to 2017). Turning to the overall study: According to a later analysis, the 120 or so validation repertoires were produced on the same platform as the approximately 600 repertoires of the first cohort. In addition to the first cohort of about 650 subjects, a separate validation cohort of approximately 120 different subjects was used. To predict cytomegalovirus infection status, the study combined high-throughput TCR immunosequencing, statistical association of individual TCRs with disease status, and machine learning. The study was designed to test whether signatures of past pathogen exposure could be identified by cataloging public T cell receptors.

The donors belonged to the validation cohort of 90 to 150 subjects, which was separate from the roughly 670-subject first cohort. From the cysteine through the phenylalanine, the CDR3 covers 12 amino acids. Left in the record is the CDR3 DNA by itself, 36 bases read in frame from the first base. Deletion took 7 bases off V and 10 bases off J, with a span of 15 bases between the germline ends. For CDR1 and CDR2, the germline V gene (reference sequence) lists LNHNV and YYDKDF. Broad study findings and their caveats: It was suggested by the authors that the approach could potentially be generalized to other disease states and immunological phenotypes. Most TCR sequences were observed very rarely across donors, whereas some public TCRs were present in many individuals. A few of the identified cytomegalovirus-associated TCR beta chains were confirmed in vitro to be specific for cytomegalovirus antigens. Subsequent analysis determined that TCRs grouped into clusters in the first cohort also showed a tendency toward co-occurrence across the 120 or so validation repertoires, and 94% of cluster scores exceeded 0. The classifier was reported to diagnose cytomegalovirus status with high specificity and sensitivity in both the original and validation cohorts. The validation cohort had no HLA typing available for a later analysis, so co-occurrence within that cohort was assessed over all 120 repertoires. A total of 150 to 200 TCR beta chains were listed by the study as associated with cytomegalovirus.

Receptor libraries were prepared by the immunoSEQ multiplex PCR assay. In the paper's pipeline: To diagnose cytomegalovirus status from the catalog of TCR beta chain sequences, a statistical classification framework was built. What TCRdb holds here is the immuneACCESS table cut down to in-frame rearrangements. Part of the clones is not present; checked against another copy, under half of the missing clones reflect an unresolved V gene, and the others are unexplained. From that table come the V and J calls and clone size; the DNA was used to work out D and trimming. Across this sample there are about 330,000 clones, with 75% to 90% seen only once. The ten largest clones take up approximately 1.2% of the sample.

What was sequenced was PBMCs. Recombination linked TRBV15 to TRBJ2-3; matching of 5 bases hints at TRBD1 as the D gene. This clonotype originated in a woman under 40 in good health and CMV-seropositive. Here the CDR3 is given as CATTKGKLAQYF. The DNA reads as follows: TGTGCCACCACGAAGGGGAAGTTAGCGCAGTATTTT.